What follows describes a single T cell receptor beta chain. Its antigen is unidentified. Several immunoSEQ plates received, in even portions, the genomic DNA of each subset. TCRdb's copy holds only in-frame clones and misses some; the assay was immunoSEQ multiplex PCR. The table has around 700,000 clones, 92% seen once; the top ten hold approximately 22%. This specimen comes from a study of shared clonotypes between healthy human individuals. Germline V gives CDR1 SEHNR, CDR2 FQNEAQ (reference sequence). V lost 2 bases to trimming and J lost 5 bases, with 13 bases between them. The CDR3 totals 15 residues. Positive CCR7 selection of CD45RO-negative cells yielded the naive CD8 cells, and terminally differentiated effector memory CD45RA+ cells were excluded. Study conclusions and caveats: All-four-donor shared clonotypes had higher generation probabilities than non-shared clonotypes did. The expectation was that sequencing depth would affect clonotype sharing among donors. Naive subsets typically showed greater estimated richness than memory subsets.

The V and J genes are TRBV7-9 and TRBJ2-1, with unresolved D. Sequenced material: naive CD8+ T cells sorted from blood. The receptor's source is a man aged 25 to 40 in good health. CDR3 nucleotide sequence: TGTGCCAGCAGCTTAAGTACAAGATGGGACAATGAGCAGTTCTTC. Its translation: CASSLSTRWDNEQFF. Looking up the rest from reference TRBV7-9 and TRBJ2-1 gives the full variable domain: DTGVSQNPRHKITKRGQNVTFRCDPISEHNRLYWYRQTLGQGPEFLTYFQNEAQLEKSRLLSDRFSAERPKGSFSTLEIQRTEQGDSAMYLCASSLSTRWDNEQFFGPGTRLTVL.